The clone carrying this TCR beta chain showed up many times. Unique molecular identifiers were incorporated when the TCRbeta library was constructed. TCRdb recomputed calls from the PCR reads with MiXCR, one row per CDR3 protein. The data contain 230,000 or so distinct CDR3 sequences, around 12% of them singletons. This specimen comes from a study of T-cell reconstitution after alpha-beta-depleted transplantation in children. The CDR3 totals 14 residues. From germline, CDR1 is SGHAT and CDR2 FQNNGV. Trimming at V came to 6 bases and at J to 3 bases, leaving 4 bases not matched to a gene. The chain has TRBV11-2 and TRBJ2-2, with 7 bases matching TRBD1. The sequence came from a human donor who donated a stem cell graft to a child with acute lymphoblastic leukemia. The sequencing used PBMCs from the stem cell graft donor, collected from the stem cell graft. The CDR3 spells CASSSTGDTGELFF. CDR3 coding DNA: TGTGCCAGCAGTTCCACAGGGGACACCGGGGAGCTGTTTTTT.